This TCR beta chain was recovered during a study of T cell responses to AZD1222 COVID-19 vaccine. General observations from the study: Seropositive AZD1222 recipients at baseline numbered only six or seven. Repertoires were sampled only after the peak T cell response. Following two doses of AZD1222, Spike-specific TCR breadth and depth rose. Females made up more of the donors, who were largely white British, and clonal diversity may have come out too low.

Produced via immunoSEQ multiplex PCR; TCRdb's table is partial and in-frame only. The sample has approximately 150,000 clones, roughly 88% seen once. The germline V gene has CDR1 MNHNS and CDR2 SASEGT. This CDR3 region has 14 residues. V lost 2 bases and J lost 6; bases outside the gene matches: 5. About this clone: Its target is not known.

The TCR comes from an adult who received the MenACWY meningococcal vaccine as a control. This sample comprised peripheral blood, obtained 28 days after the second dose of the MenACWY control vaccine. J is TRBJ2-7 and V is TRBV6-1; 9 nucleotides agree with TRBD1. Written as DNA, the CDR3 is TGTGCCAGCAGTGAAACACAGGGGGCTAGCGAGCAGTACTTC. It is translated as CASSETQGASEQYF.